A selection of T cell receptor beta chains follows, all from one sample in a study of blood T cell repertoires in COVID-19. Libraries were prepared by immunoSEQ multiplex PCR; TCRdb keeps only in-frame clonotypes and omits some of them. The repertoire holds around 60,000 clones, with about 77% as singletons. The sample taken for sequencing was peripheral blood. These receptors were obtained from a man older than 75 with active or convalescent COVID-19. Both conserved end residues are part of each CDR3. Each record gives: clone size, J gene, D gene, V gene, CDR3 protein, CDR3 DNA. D genes are given only for firm matches. Rows give clone size only sometimes, using once, few, many, or a class for an expanded clone.

once | TRBJ2-7 | . | TRBV14 | CASSHPPGDSYEQYF | TGTGCCAGCAGCCACCCACCCGGGGACTCCTACGAGCAGTACTTC
. | TRBJ1-2 | . | TRBV24-1 | CATSDMYGYTF | TGTGCCACCAGTGACATGTATGGCTACACCTTC
. | TRBJ2-3 | TRBD2 | TRBV7-3 | CASSWRVPGLAERTDTQYF | TGTGCCAGCAGCTGGAGAGTACCGGGACTAGCGGAACGCACAGATACGCAGTATTTT
few | TRBJ2-2 | TRBD1 | TRBV19 | CASRTGANTGELFF | TGTGCCAGCCGGACAGGGGCGAACACCGGGGAGCTGTTTTTT
few | TRBJ1-1 | . | TRBV18 | CASSPGQTNTEAFF | TGTGCCAGCTCACCAGGACAGACAAACACTGAAGCTTTCTTT
many | TRBJ2-2 | . | TRBV5-1 | CASRPDRQNTGELFF | TGCGCCAGCAGACCTGACAGGCAGAACACCGGGGAGCTGTTTTTT
. | TRBJ1-1 | . | TRBV28 | CASSLRGGTEAFF | TGTGCCAGCAGTTTACGGGGGGGAACTGAAGCTTTCTTT
few | TRBJ2-1 | . | TRBV27 | CASSQGYNEQFF | TGTGCCAGCAGTCAGGGCTACAATGAGCAGTTCTTC
. | TRBJ1-4 | . | TRBV2 | CASSALGISNEKLFF | TGTGCCAGCAGCGCGCTCGGGATCTCTAATGAAAAACTGTTTTTT
. | TRBJ2-5 | . | TRBV5-8 | CASSLAQGQETQYF | TGTGCCAGCAGCTTGGCCCAGGGGCAAGAGACCCAGTACTTC
. | TRBJ1-1 | TRBD1 | TRBV14 | CASSWPTGGLGITEAFF | TGTGCCAGCAGCTGGCCGACAGGGGGCTTAGGTATCACTGAAGCTTTCTTT
. | TRBJ1-1 | TRBD1 | TRBV5-6 | CASSLAGRGHTEAFF | TGTGCCAGCAGCTTGGCCGGTAGGGGGCACACTGAAGCTTTCTTT
few | TRBJ2-6 | . | TRBV5-6 | CASSLVFGANVLTF | TGTGCCAGCAGCTTGGTCTTTGGGGCCAACGTCCTGACTTTC
. | TRBJ1-2 | . | TRBV28 | CATRPKGGNYGYTF | TGTGCTACGCGGCCCAAGGGAGGTAACTATGGCTACACCTTC
. | TRBJ2-1 | TRBD2 | TRBV6-6 | CASSGRGGLENNEQFF | TGTGCCAGCAGTGGCCGTGGGGGACTAGAAAACAATGAGCAGTTCTTC
. | TRBJ2-7 | . | TRBV18 | CASSLDSSSYEQYF | TGTGCCAGCTCACTCGACAGCTCTTCTTACGAGCAGTACTTC
. | TRBJ1-2 | . | TRBV5-6 | CASSLGAKVLGYGYTF | TGTGCCAGCAGCTTGGGAGCGAAGGTTCTAGGCTATGGCTACACCTTC
. | TRBJ2-7 | TRBD1 | TRBV2 | CASSRTGGQYF | TGTGCCAGCAGCCGGACAGGTGGGCAGTACTTC
. | TRBJ2-3 | TRBD2 | TRBV7-2 | CASSLGSGGGSMPDTQYF | TGTGCCAGCAGCTTAGGTTCGGGGGGTGGGAGTATGCCAGATACGCAGTATTTT
. | TRBJ1-3 | . | TRBV19 | CASSSGASGNTIYF | TGTGCCAGTAGTTCTGGAGCCTCTGGAAACACCATATATTTT
. | TRBJ2-5 | TRBD1 | TRBV6-6 | CASGLTGGQETQYF | TGTGCCAGCGGACTGACAGGGGGTCAAGAGACCCAGTACTTC
. | TRBJ2-7 | TRBD2 | TRBV2 | CASSRSAGGAYEQYF | TGTGCCAGCAGTCGGTCGGCGGGGGGCGCTTACGAGCAGTACTTC
. | TRBJ1-4 | . | TRBV14 | CASSQHGIEKLFF | TGTGCCAGCAGCCAACACGGGATCGAAAAACTGTTTTTT
. | TRBJ1-4 | . | TRBV3-1/TRBV3-2 | CASGWAGEKLFF | TGTGCCAGCGGGTGGGCAGGGGAAAAACTGTTTTTT
. | TRBJ1-6 | . | TRBV7-2 | CASSLSRAPNSPLHF | TGTGCCAGCAGCTTAAGCAGGGCCCCCAATTCACCCCTCCACTTT
. | TRBJ1-2 | TRBD1 | TRBV11-2 | CASTVRDRGLRGYTF | TGTGCCAGCACCGTCCGGGACAGGGGGCTTAGGGGCTACACCTTC
. | TRBJ2-1 | . | TRBV7-2 | CASSLDWYPYNEQFF | TGTGCCAGCAGCCTGGACTGGTACCCCTACAATGAGCAGTTCTTC
few | TRBJ2-7 | TRBD2 | TRBV28 | CASTRFGGRSDEQYF | TGTGCCAGCACCAGATTTGGCGGGAGAAGTGACGAGCAGTACTTC
. | TRBJ1-4 | . | TRBV6-1 | CASSEQGGDEKLFF | TGTGCCAGCAGTGAACAGGGCGGAGATGAAAAACTGTTTTTT
once | TRBJ2-3 | . | TRBV7-2 | CASSPTGGTDTQYF | TGTGCCAGCAGCCCAACGGGGGGCACAGATACGCAGTATTTT
. | TRBJ2-5 | . | TRBV30 | CAWSVGRGGKQETQYF | TGTGCCTGGAGTGTAGGGAGGGGGGGAAAACAAGAGACCCAGTACTTC
. | TRBJ1-2 | TRBD1 | TRBV10-3 | CAISGQSNYGYTF | TGTGCCATTTCGGGACAGTCCAACTATGGCTACACCTTC
. | TRBJ1-6 | TRBD1 | TRBV9 | CASSRGGDNSPLHF | TGTGCCAGCAGCAGAGGGGGCGATAATTCACCCCTCCACTTT
once | TRBJ2-4 | TRBD2 | TRBV5-1 | CASSLSASGRAMAKNIQYF | TGCGCCAGCAGCTTGAGCGCTAGCGGGAGGGCTATGGCCAAAAACATTCAGTACTTC
. | TRBJ2-5 | . | TRBV29-1 | CSSLGEAETQYF | TGCAGCTCACTAGGGGAGGCGGAGACCCAGTACTTC
. | TRBJ1-2 | . | TRBV5-1 | CASSLDSGPLYGYTF | TGCGCCAGCAGCTTGGATTCAGGGCCCCTCTATGGCTACACCTTC
. | TRBJ2-2 | TRBD1 | TRBV5-4 | CASSTKTGSTGELFF | TGTGCCAGCAGCACAAAGACAGGGAGTACCGGGGAGCTGTTTTTT
. | TRBJ2-3 | TRBD2 | TRBV7-9 | CASSRVSGGTDTQYF | TGTGCCAGCAGCAGGGTCAGCGGGGGTACAGATACGCAGTATTTT
. | TRBJ2-7 | TRBD2 | TRBV5-5 | CASSSLAGDPYEQYF | TGTGCCAGCAGCTCACTAGCGGGAGACCCCTACGAGCAGTACTTC
. | TRBJ2-1 | . | TRBV9 | CASSQTRGATVSSYNEQFF | TGTGCCAGCAGCCAGACCCGGGGGGCGACCGTTAGCTCCTACAATGAGCAGTTCTTC
. | TRBJ1-5 | . | TRBV18 | CASSPTGINQPQHF | TGTGCCAGCTCACCAACAGGGATAAATCAGCCCCAGCATTTT
. | TRBJ1-2 | TRBD1 | TRBV13 | CASSSGQGANGYTF | TGTGCCAGCAGCTCGGGACAGGGGGCAAATGGCTACACCTTC
. | TRBJ1-2 | . | TRBV6-2/TRBV6-3 | CASSYSTGYYGYTF | TGTGCCAGCAGTTACTCGACAGGTTACTATGGCTACACCTTC
. | TRBJ2-5 | TRBD2 | TRBV4-2 | CASSQVLQRGEETQYF | TGTGCCAGCAGCCAAGTCCTCCAGCGGGGGGAAGAGACCCAGTACTTC
. | TRBJ1-1 | . | TRBV6-5 | CASSSDTWNTEAFF | TGTGCCAGCAGCTCGGACACCTGGAACACTGAAGCTTTCTTT
. | TRBJ1-2 | . | TRBV6-5 | CASALLPGTSYGYTF | TGTGCCAGCGCCTTGCTTCCCGGGACATCCTATGGCTACACCTTC
once | TRBJ1-4 | . | TRBV25-1 | CASRNPPGSSGNEKLFF | TGTGCCAGCAGGAACCCACCGGGGAGTTCGGGAAATGAAAAACTGTTTTTT
. | TRBJ2-1 | TRBD2 | TRBV7-7 | CASSAQGLAGGVEQFF | TGTGCCAGCAGCGCCCAGGGACTAGCGGGGGGGGTTGAGCAGTTCTTC
. | TRBJ2-7 | . | TRBV9 | CASSVGKGVSSYEQYF | TGTGCCAGCAGCGTAGGCAAGGGGGTAAGCTCCTACGAGCAGTACTTC
once | TRBJ1-1 | . | TRBV9 | CASSPPRLENTEAFF | TGTGCCAGCAGCCCCCCTCGACTGGAGAACACTGAAGCTTTCTTT
. | TRBJ2-5 | TRBD1 | TRBV3-1/TRBV3-2 | CASSQIRGHETQYF | TGTGCCAGCAGCCAAATCAGGGGGCATGAGACCCAGTACTTC
. | TRBJ2-1 | TRBD1 | TRBV14 | CASSQARSWDRVNEQFF | TGTGCCAGCAGCCAAGCCCGTTCCTGGGACAGGGTCAATGAGCAGTTCTTC
. | TRBJ2-3 | . | TRBV4-1 | CASSQGQAFTDTQYF | TGCGCCAGCAGCCAAGGACAGGCGTTCACAGATACGCAGTATTTT
once | TRBJ2-6 | TRBD1 | TRBV6-5 | CASRGQVSGANVLTF | TGTGCCAGCAGGGGACAGGTTTCTGGGGCCAACGTCCTGACTTTC